The clone carrying this T cell receptor beta chain appeared many times. The data stem from a study of neurological immune-mediated disorders. The unsorted libraries originated from 2 million PBMCs kept at -80 C. Synthesis of cDNA was accomplished via 5'RACE employing 10-nucleotide random UMIs. Over 200 million TCR-beta sequences from 15-18 subjects were obtained in each sequencing run. TCRdb redid the calling of the 5' RACE reads with MiXCR, one entry per CDR3 protein. The sample has 45,000 to 60,000 distinct CDR3 sequences, less than 4.5% seen once. The ends lost 7 bases at V and 6 bases at J; junction bases unmatched: 0. Germline CDR1 DFQATT, CDR2 SNEGSKA (reference sequence). This CDR3 is built from 12 residues.

Sequences were obtained from PBMCs. The chain employs TRBV20-1 and TRBJ2-1; 13 bases agree with TRBD2. This receptor was obtained from a young man with multiple sclerosis. The CDR3 here is CSGTSGGNEQFF. The CDR3 DNA follows: TGCAGTGGGACTAGCGGGGGCAATGAGCAGTTCTTC.